These T cell receptor beta chains were read from a single sample in a study of identical twins. TCRdb recomputed calls from the 5' RACE reads with MiXCR, one row per CDR3 protein. Among a few hundred thousand distinct CDR3 sequences listed, approximately 8.6% were seen once. The sample was also linked to a second study, of yellow fever vaccine responses in identical twins.

Sequencing input: CD8+ T cells sorted from blood. These receptors came from a woman between 18 and 29 years old in good health. CDR3s include the opening cysteine and the closing phenylalanine or tryptophan. The order of the fields is D gene, J gene, V gene, CDR3 length, clone size, CDR3 protein, CDR3 DNA. A D gene is named only where the DNA matches it firmly. Rows give clone size only sometimes, using once, few, many, or a class for an expanded clone.

d_call: .
j_call: TRBJ2-5
v_call: TRBV11-2
cdr3_length: 14
clone_size: few
cdr3_aa: CASSLDSYQETQYF
cdr3_nt: TGTGCCAGCAGCTTAGACAGCTATCAAGAGACCCAGTACTTC

d_call: .
j_call: TRBJ2-1
v_call: TRBV6-6
cdr3_length: 11
clone_size: many
cdr3_aa: CASSPTHEQFF
cdr3_nt: TGTGCCAGCAGCCCCACTCATGAGCAGTTCTTC

d_call: TRBD1
j_call: TRBJ2-6
v_call: TRBV20-1
cdr3_length: 16
clone_size: .
cdr3_aa: CSARDRALSGANVLTF
cdr3_nt: TGCAGTGCTAGGGACAGGGCCCTTTCTGGGGCCAACGTCCTGACTTTC

d_call: .
j_call: TRBJ2-1
v_call: TRBV5-6
cdr3_length: 16
clone_size: .
cdr3_aa: CASSVRGGEGYNEQFF
cdr3_nt: TGTGCCAGCAGCGTCAGGGGGGGGGAGGGGTACAATGAGCAGTTCTTC

d_call: TRBD1
j_call: TRBJ2-5
v_call: TRBV12-3/TRBV12-4
cdr3_length: 17
clone_size: many
cdr3_aa: CASSSLGGGQGVETQYF
cdr3_nt: TGTGCCAGCAGTTCCCTGGGCGGGGGACAGGGTGTAGAGACCCAGTACTTC

d_call: TRBD1
j_call: TRBJ2-7
v_call: TRBV28
cdr3_length: 13
clone_size: many
cdr3_aa: CASSWDRTYEQYF
cdr3_nt: TGTGCCAGCAGTTGGGACAGGACCTACGAGCAGTACTTC

d_call: .
j_call: TRBJ1-2
v_call: TRBV7-8
cdr3_length: 15
clone_size: few
cdr3_aa: CASSLRQTLGGGYTF
cdr3_nt: TGTGCCAGCAGCTTAAGACAGACCCTAGGGGGGGGCTACACCTTC

d_call: .
j_call: TRBJ2-7
v_call: TRBV4-3
cdr3_length: 13
clone_size: .
cdr3_aa: CASSQLQTYEQYF
cdr3_nt: TGCGCCAGCAGCCAATTACAGACATACGAGCAGTACTTC

d_call: .
j_call: TRBJ2-3
v_call: TRBV20-1
cdr3_length: 16
clone_size: .
cdr3_aa: CSARHNSLRSTDTQYF
cdr3_nt: TGCAGTGCTAGGCATAATAGCTTACGGAGCACAGATACGCAGTATTTT

d_call: TRBD1
j_call: TRBJ2-7
v_call: TRBV14
cdr3_length: 15
clone_size: .
cdr3_aa: CASSHRTGESYEQYF
cdr3_nt: TGTGCCAGCAGCCACCGGACAGGGGAAAGCTACGAGCAGTACTTC

d_call: .
j_call: TRBJ2-7
v_call: TRBV4-1
cdr3_length: 17
clone_size: .
cdr3_aa: CASSQDTGVGTAYEQYF
cdr3_nt: TGCGCCAGCAGCCAAGACACGGGCGTGGGCACCGCCTACGAGCAGTACTTC

d_call: .
j_call: TRBJ2-7
v_call: TRBV7-9
cdr3_length: 12
clone_size: few
cdr3_aa: CASSLRSYEQYF
cdr3_nt: TGTGCCAGCAGCTTAAGGTCCTACGAGCAGTACTTC

d_call: .
j_call: TRBJ2-5
v_call: TRBV6-1
cdr3_length: 14
clone_size: .
cdr3_aa: CASSPSGQQETQYF
cdr3_nt: TGTGCCAGCAGTCCCTCCGGACAGCAAGAGACCCAGTACTTC

d_call: TRBD2
j_call: TRBJ2-5
v_call: TRBV5-1
cdr3_length: 14
clone_size: .
cdr3_aa: CASSPGRGDETQYF
cdr3_nt: TGCGCCAGCAGCCCCGGGAGGGGGGACGAGACCCAGTACTTC

d_call: .
j_call: TRBJ2-7
v_call: TRBV7-2
cdr3_length: 16
clone_size: .
cdr3_aa: CASSLGLGGPSYEQYF
cdr3_nt: TGTGCCAGCAGCTTAGGGTTGGGCGGGCCATCCTACGAGCAGTACTTC

d_call: TRBD2
j_call: TRBJ2-6
v_call: TRBV5-1
cdr3_length: 20
clone_size: few
cdr3_aa: CASSLAPEAGGSSGANVLTF
cdr3_nt: TGCGCCAGCAGCTTGGCCCCTGAGGCGGGGGGCTCCTCTGGGGCCAACGTCCTGACTTTC

d_call: .
j_call: TRBJ2-4
v_call: TRBV2
cdr3_length: 17
clone_size: .
cdr3_aa: CTLSFGFSGLAKNIQYF
cdr3_nt: TGTACCCTCAGTTTTGGGTTTAGCGGTCTAGCCAAAAACATTCAGTACTTC

d_call: .
j_call: TRBJ2-1
v_call: TRBV6-2/TRBV6-3
cdr3_length: 14
clone_size: many
cdr3_aa: CASSRQDSYNEQFF
cdr3_nt: TGTGCCAGCAGCCGACAGGACTCCTACAATGAGCAGTTCTTC

d_call: TRBD1
j_call: TRBJ2-5
v_call: TRBV7-9
cdr3_length: 14
clone_size: .
cdr3_aa: CASSFLQGTETQYF
cdr3_nt: TGTGCCAGCAGCTTTCTACAGGGGACGGAGACCCAGTACTTC

d_call: .
j_call: TRBJ2-7
v_call: TRBV7-8
cdr3_length: 12
clone_size: .
cdr3_aa: CASSKVGPEQYF
cdr3_nt: TGTGCCAGCTCCAAGGTGGGCCCAGAGCAGTACTTC

d_call: .
j_call: TRBJ1-6
v_call: TRBV9
cdr3_length: 14
clone_size: many
cdr3_aa: CASSVASVNSPLHF
cdr3_nt: TGTGCCAGCAGCGTAGCTTCAGTTAATTCACCCCTCCACTTT

d_call: TRBD1
j_call: TRBJ2-6
v_call: TRBV27
cdr3_length: 17
clone_size: few
cdr3_aa: CASRRQGANSGANVLTF
cdr3_nt: TGTGCCAGCAGACGACAGGGGGCGAACTCTGGGGCCAACGTCCTGACTTTC

d_call: .
j_call: TRBJ2-1
v_call: TRBV7-9
cdr3_length: 15
clone_size: .
cdr3_aa: CASSPPTEMDNEQFF
cdr3_nt: TGTGCCAGCAGCCCGCCCACCGAGATGGACAATGAGCAGTTCTTC

d_call: .
j_call: TRBJ2-1
v_call: TRBV18
cdr3_length: 16
clone_size: few
cdr3_aa: CASSPLEGATFNEQFF
cdr3_nt: TGTGCCAGCTCACCACTGGAGGGGGCGACTTTCAATGAGCAGTTCTTC

d_call: .
j_call: TRBJ2-7
v_call: TRBV12-5
cdr3_length: 13
clone_size: few
cdr3_aa: CASAAGTGYEQYF
cdr3_nt: TGTGCTAGCGCCGCAGGGACCGGCTACGAGCAGTACTTC

d_call: .
j_call: TRBJ2-2
v_call: TRBV19
cdr3_length: 15
clone_size: .
cdr3_aa: CASKELAGAPGELFF
cdr3_nt: TGTGCCAGTAAGGAATTGGCAGGGGCACCCGGGGAGCTGTTTTTT

d_call: .
j_call: TRBJ1-1
v_call: TRBV7-9
cdr3_length: 13
clone_size: few
cdr3_aa: CASSLYWPTEAFF
cdr3_nt: TGTGCCAGCAGCTTATACTGGCCAACTGAAGCTTTCTTT

d_call: TRBD1
j_call: TRBJ1-5
v_call: TRBV6-6
cdr3_length: 13
clone_size: .
cdr3_aa: CASRGTVNQPQHF
cdr3_nt: TGTGCCAGCAGGGGGACAGTCAATCAGCCCCAGCATTTT

d_call: .
j_call: TRBJ2-2
v_call: TRBV12-3/TRBV12-4
cdr3_length: 14
clone_size: many
cdr3_aa: CASSHGSSTGELFF
cdr3_nt: TGTGCCAGCAGCCACGGGTCTTCCACCGGGGAGCTGTTTTTT

d_call: .
j_call: TRBJ1-6
v_call: TRBV21-1
cdr3_length: 19
clone_size: .
cdr3_aa: CASSKIVEARSSYNSPLHF
cdr3_nt: TGTGCCAGCAGCAAAATTGTGGAAGCTAGGAGCTCCTATAATTCACCCCTCCACTTT

d_call: TRBD2
j_call: TRBJ2-3
v_call: TRBV7-9
cdr3_length: 14
clone_size: .
cdr3_aa: CASSLRTSGKAQYF
cdr3_nt: TGTGCCAGCAGCTTACGGACTAGCGGGAAAGCGCAGTATTTT

d_call: .
j_call: TRBJ2-6
v_call: TRBV6-4
cdr3_length: 19
clone_size: .
cdr3_aa: CALSSSSSRPGSGANVLTF
cdr3_nt: TGTGCCCTCAGTTCTTCTTCATCGAGGCCGGGCTCTGGGGCCAACGTCCTGACTTTC

d_call: TRBD1
j_call: TRBJ2-2
v_call: TRBV24-1
cdr3_length: 15
clone_size: many
cdr3_aa: CATSHGTGDTGELFF
cdr3_nt: TGTGCCACCAGCCACGGGACAGGGGACACCGGGGAGCTGTTTTTT

d_call: .
j_call: TRBJ2-1
v_call: TRBV7-2
cdr3_length: 13
clone_size: .
cdr3_aa: CASSSTGYNEQFF
cdr3_nt: TGTGCCAGCAGCTCCACGGGTTACAATGAGCAGTTCTTC

d_call: TRBD2
j_call: TRBJ2-1
v_call: TRBV29-1
cdr3_length: 15
clone_size: many
cdr3_aa: CSVVREGPSYNEQFF
cdr3_nt: TGCAGCGTTGTTCGGGAGGGCCCCTCCTACAATGAGCAGTTCTTC

d_call: .
j_call: TRBJ2-1
v_call: TRBV19
cdr3_length: 14
clone_size: .
cdr3_aa: CASRAEHPYNEQFF
cdr3_nt: TGTGCCAGTAGGGCAGAACATCCCTACAATGAGCAGTTCTTC

d_call: TRBD1
j_call: TRBJ2-7
v_call: TRBV10-3
cdr3_length: 14
clone_size: many
cdr3_aa: CAISDGTGGYEQYF
cdr3_nt: TGTGCCATCAGTGATGGGACAGGGGGGTACGAGCAGTACTTC

d_call: .
j_call: TRBJ2-1
v_call: TRBV7-9
cdr3_length: 15
clone_size: many
cdr3_aa: CASPVPGTIANEQFF
cdr3_nt: TGTGCCAGCCCCGTTCCCGGGACAATCGCCAATGAGCAGTTCTTC

d_call: TRBD1
j_call: TRBJ2-7
v_call: TRBV20-1
cdr3_length: 14
clone_size: .
cdr3_aa: CSARVPDRAYEQYF
cdr3_nt: TGCAGTGCTAGAGTCCCTGACAGGGCCTACGAGCAGTACTTC

d_call: .
j_call: TRBJ2-4
v_call: TRBV21-1
cdr3_length: 14
clone_size: .
cdr3_aa: CASSDRGSQNIQYF
cdr3_nt: TGTGCCAGCAGCGATCGGGGCAGTCAAAACATTCAGTACTTC

d_call: .
j_call: TRBJ2-4
v_call: TRBV7-9
cdr3_length: 13
clone_size: many
cdr3_aa: CASSPAGGTELYF
cdr3_nt: TGTGCCAGCAGCCCGGCCGGAGGGACAGAGTTGTACTTC

d_call: TRBD2
j_call: TRBJ2-1
v_call: TRBV7-6
cdr3_length: 17
clone_size: many
cdr3_aa: CASSPPLLAGGYNEQFF
cdr3_nt: TGTGCCAGCAGCCCACCCCTTCTAGCGGGAGGGTACAATGAGCAGTTCTTC

d_call: .
j_call: TRBJ2-5
v_call: TRBV28
cdr3_length: 15
clone_size: many
cdr3_aa: CASSPSSLGMETQYF
cdr3_nt: TGTGCCAGCAGTCCCTCTTCTCTGGGTATGGAGACCCAGTACTTC

d_call: .
j_call: TRBJ2-7
v_call: TRBV10-3
cdr3_length: 13
clone_size: few
cdr3_aa: CAISAAGTYEQYF
cdr3_nt: TGTGCCATCAGTGCTGCCGGGACCTACGAGCAGTACTTC

d_call: .
j_call: TRBJ1-4
v_call: TRBV12-3/TRBV12-4
cdr3_length: 15
clone_size: few
cdr3_aa: CASSLRLQIDEKLFF
cdr3_nt: TGTGCCAGCAGTTTAAGGCTTCAGATAGATGAAAAACTGTTTTTT

d_call: .
j_call: TRBJ2-7
v_call: TRBV29-1
cdr3_length: 13
clone_size: many
cdr3_aa: CSVESQDSYEQYF
cdr3_nt: TGCAGCGTTGAGTCGCAGGATTCCTACGAGCAGTACTTC

d_call: TRBD1
j_call: TRBJ2-7
v_call: TRBV27
cdr3_length: 15
clone_size: many
cdr3_aa: CASSLRDREISEQYF
cdr3_nt: TGTGCCAGCAGCCTAAGGGACAGGGAAATTAGCGAGCAGTACTTC